The text below deals with one T cell receptor (beta chain). Its antigen is currently unknown. Primers included in the PCR were 60 Vbeta and 13 Jbeta primers. Clones were read by immunoSEQ multiplex PCR, and TCRdb kept only the in-frame ones, dropping some. The repertoire holds fewer than 200,000 clones, with 82% as singletons. The germline V and J ends were trimmed by 0 bases and 4 bases, with 13 bases remaining between them. This CDR3 has 16 residues. CDR1 is SGDLS, CDR2 YYNGEE, per germline. The entry originates in a study of cytomegalovirus exposure and HLA in healthy donors. Study results and limitations: Rare TCR sequences predominated, though certain public TCRs were found in many donors. In an earlier analysis, in approximately 630 donors, most V segments appeared productive either ~90% or ~30% of the time.

Everyone who donated was a healthy bone marrow donor. The specimen was PBMCs. The chain carries TRBV9 and TRBJ2-2; possibly TRBD1 for D (6 bases). The TCR comes from a male donor in good health and CMV-seronegative. Here the CDR3 DNA reads TGTGCCAGCAGCGTAGAATGGGGACAACCCACCGGGGAGCTGTTTTTT. This gives the protein CASSVEWGQPTGELFF.